This T cell receptor (beta chain) was observed in a study of T cells in tuberculosis. Study conclusions and caveats: Cases with active tuberculosis were adults, while controls were adolescents. Smaller distances to GMM-specific TCRs suggested their expansion in active tuberculosis. Smaller alpha distances in active tuberculosis partly reflected shorter CDR3-alpha lengths.

Assay: immunoSEQ multiplex PCR; the TCRdb copy retains only in-frame clones and omits some. The data hold 35,000 to 55,000 clones, with 90% to 95% observed a single time. The V end was cut by 1 base, the J end by 0 bases, with 10 bases between. The CDR3 sequence is 16 residues long. Germline CDR1 reads SGHTS; CDR2 reads YDEGEE. With respect to this clone: Its cognate antigen is unknown.

The rearrangement uses TRBV5-8 and TRBJ2-2, with D uncertain. This sequence originates from a donor under 30 with latent tuberculosis or without tuberculosis infection. Sequences were obtained from PBMCs. Written as DNA, the CDR3 is TGTGCCAGCAGCTTGCGGGTCCCGTCGAACACCGGGGAGCTGTTTTTT. It codes for CASSLRVPSNTGELFF.